The 17 T cell receptor beta chains presented below share a single source sample, sequenced in a study of cytomegalovirus exposure and HLA in healthy donors. 60 Vbeta and 13 Jbeta primers were used in PCR. Repertoires were generated with immunoSEQ multiplex PCR, while TCRdb's copy carries only in-frame clones and drops some. The sample shows roughly 120,000 clones, around three quarters of them seen only once. Sequenced material: PBMCs. These receptors all stem from a woman aged 35 to 49 in good health and CMV-seropositive.

This chain links TRBV7-6 with TRBJ1-5; D may be TRBD1 (6 bases). Germline V CDR1 and CDR2: SGHVS, FNYEAQ. Trimming removed 0 bases from V and 7 bases from J, with 19 bases in between. CDR3 length: 17 residues. The CDR3 sequence: CASSLAHGKRGGQPQHF. The CDR3 coding sequence is TGTGCCAGCAGCTTAGCGCACGGGAAAAGGGGGGGGCAGCCCCAGCATTTT.

The chain joins TRBV19 to TRBJ1-2, with 12 positions matching TRBD1. After removal of 6 bases from V and 8 bases from J, the junction contained 7 bases not matched to a gene. This CDR3 is 14 amino acids long. Germline V gene sequence: CDR1 LNHDA, CDR2 SQIVND (reference sequence). CDR3: CASRWDRGRKGYTF. The DNA of the CDR3 is TGTGCCAGTAGATGGGACAGGGGGCGTAAAGGCTACACCTTC.

The chain recombines TRBV6-5 with TRBJ1-1, with 8 bases that match TRBD1. V lost 5 bases to trimming and J lost 1 base; unmatched junction nucleotides: 6. Germline CDR1 reads MNHEY; CDR2 reads SVGAGI. The CDR3 runs to 15 residues. The CDR3 region is CASSPPGGGNTEAFF. Written as DNA, the CDR3 is TGTGCCAGCAGTCCGCCAGGGGGCGGGAACACTGAAGCTTTCTTT.

The count of this clone is one. The chain is built from TRBV6-6 and TRBJ1-4; 8 bases agree with TRBD1. The V gene's germline CDR1 is MNHNY and CDR2 SVGAGI (reference sequence). The CDR3 has 15 residues. Losses at the gene ends were 5 bases for V and 5 bases for J; bases not matched to a gene: 7. This chain's CDR3 is CASSRRTGPNEKLFF. The CDR3 DNA reads TGTGCCAGCAGTCGCCGGACAGGGCCGAATGAAAAACTGTTTTTT.

DNA for the CDR3: TGTGCCACCAGCAGAGATTCGTATGCGGGGGTCAATGAGCAGTTCTTC. Residues: CATSRDSYAGVNEQFF. This chain connects TRBV15 to TRBJ2-1, with 7 bases that match TRBD2. Germline trimming cut 0 bases from V and 6 bases from J; bases unmatched to any gene: 8. Germline CDR1 and CDR2: LNHNV and YYDKDF (reference sequence). The CDR3 length is 16 residues. The full variable domain, in which reference TRBV15 and TRBJ2-1 provide the parts outside the CDR3, is DAMVIQNPRYQVTQFGKPVTLSCSQTLNHNVMYWYQQKSSQAPKLLFHYYDKDFNNEADTPDNFQSRRPNTSFCFLDIRSPGLGDTAMYLCATSRDSYAGVNEQFFGPGTRLTVL.

J is TRBJ1-2 and V is TRBV18; TRBD1 matches at 10 bases. CDR3 size: 14 residues. The V segment lost 5 bases and the J segment 6 bases; nucleotides outside the gene matches: 6. Germline CDR1 KGHSH, CDR2 LQKENI. This chain's CDR3 is CASSSSGTGDGYTF. The CDR3 region has the DNA TGTGCCAGCTCATCATCCGGGACAGGGGATGGCTACACCTTC.

The CDR3, as DNA: TGTGCCAGTAGTTTCGGGGAGAATCAGCCCCAGCATTTT. It translates to CASSFGENQPQHF. This rearrangement joins TRBV19 to TRBJ1-5; D uncertain. Germline-derived CDR1 and CDR2 are LNHDA and SQIVND (reference sequence). The CDR3 runs 13 residues. V was shortened by 5 bases and J by 4 bases, with 9 bases between the two germline ends.

This sequence joins TRBV7-9 and TRBJ2-5, with 14 bases fitting TRBD2. CDR1 and CDR2 (germline): SEHNR, FQNEAQ (reference sequence). The CDR3 runs to 16 residues. V was clipped by 1 base and J by 3 bases; unmatched bases: 1. The CDR3 DNA is TGTGCCAGCAGCTTAGGGGGACTAGCGGGAGAAGAGACCCAGTACTTC. Residues: CASSLGGLAGEETQYF.

The J gene is TRBJ2-1, the V gene TRBV2; 7 bases map to TRBD1. The CDR3 is made up of 15 amino acids. Germline loops: CDR1 SNHLY, CDR2 FYNNEI. V lost 6 bases and J lost 3; bases outside the gene matches: 8. For the CDR3, the DNA is TGTGCCAGCAGCGTAGACCGGGACAGCTACAATGAGCAGTTCTTC. Its translation is CASSVDRDSYNEQFF.

This rearrangement joins TRBV10-1 to TRBJ2-7, with 7 bases matching TRBD2. Germline assignment: CDR1 WNHNN and CDR2 SYGVQD (reference sequence). CDR3 length: 17 residues. Unmatched junction bases numbered 12, after V lost 1 base and J lost 3 bases. CDR3 sequence reads: CASSELSATWEGYEQYF. The CDR3 nucleotides are TGCGCCAGCAGTGAGTTGTCAGCCACTTGGGAGGGCTACGAGCAGTACTTC.

This sequence joins TRBV5-4 and TRBJ1-1, with a possible D match to TRBD1 (5 bases). CDR3 size: 16 residues. Germline CDR1 SGHNT, CDR2 YYREEE (reference sequence). The V and J ends lost 2 bases and 3 bases respectively, with 17 bases between them. In nucleotides, the CDR3 is TGTGCCAGCAGCTTAGCCGTACAGGCAAGGGACACTGAAGCTTTCTTT. Protein: CASSLAVQARDTEAFF. The full variable domain, rest sourced from reference TRBV5-4 and TRBJ1-1, is ETGVTQSPTHLIKTRGQQVTLRCSSQSGHNTVSWYQQALGQGPQFIFQYYREEENGRGNFPPRFSGLQFPNYSSELNVNALELDDSALYLCASSLAVQARDTEAFFGQGTRLTVV.

The J gene is TRBJ2-4, the V gene TRBV9, with D unresolved. The V end lost 4 bases, the J end lost 0 bases, and 5 bases lay between the germline ends. Per the germline V gene, CDR1 is SGDLS and CDR2 is YYNGEE. The CDR3 spans 13 residues. In DNA form, the CDR3 reads TGTGCCAGCAGCCGCGGAGCCAAAAACATTCAGTACTTC. This sequence encodes CASSRGAKNIQYF. Using reference TRBV9 and TRBJ2-4 for the parts outside the CDR3, the full variable domain is DSGVTQTPKHLITATGQRVTLRCSPRSGDLSVYWYQQSLDQGLQFLIQYYNGEERAKGNILERFSAQQFPDLHSELNLSSLELGDSALYFCASSRGAKNIQYFGAGTRLSVL.

V gene TRBV6-6 combines with J gene TRBJ1-4; D not certain. CDR1 MNHNY and CDR2 SVGAGI come from the germline V gene (reference sequence). The CDR3 has 13 residues. V gave up 0 bases and J gave up 5 bases, with 4 bases separating them. Here the CDR3 DNA reads TGTGCCAGCAGTTACTCCATGAATGAAAAACTGTTTTTT. This encodes CASSYSMNEKLFF.

The rearrangement uses TRBV28 and TRBJ1-2, with D perhaps TRBD1 (5 bases). This CDR3 comprises 13 residues. The V gene lost 2 bases and the J gene lost 4 bases, with 8 bases spanning the gap. Germline V CDR1 and CDR2: MDHEN, SYDVKM. The DNA of the CDR3 is TGTGCCAGCAGTTTAGGGCAGGGCTATGGCTACACCTTC. This encodes CASSLGQGYGYTF.

This sequence joins TRBV9 and TRBJ2-2; possibly TRBD2 for D (6 bases). This CDR3 comprises 16 residues. V shed 4 bases and J shed 6 bases, with 19 bases lying between them. CDR1 and CDR2 (germline): SGDLS, YYNGEE. The CDR3 loop reads CASSPNQGLPAGELFF. Here the CDR3 DNA reads TGTGCCAGCAGCCCAAACCAGGGACTCCCGGCCGGGGAGCTGTTTTTT. The full variable domain, with the rest looked up from reference TRBV9 and TRBJ2-2, is DSGVTQTPKHLITATGQRVTLRCSPRSGDLSVYWYQQSLDQGLQFLIQYYNGEERAKGNILERFSAQQFPDLHSELNLSSLELGDSALYFCASSPNQGLPAGELFFGEGSRLTVL.

The genes are TRBV19 and TRBJ2-7; no reliable D call. Germline-derived CDR1 and CDR2 are LNHDA and SQIVND (reference sequence). V lost 5 bases and J 5 bases, leaving 16 bases between the germline ends. This CDR3 comprises 14 residues. DNA for the CDR3: TGTGCCAGTAGTCCTAACTCCCTAGGTGACGAGCAGTACTTC. Its protein is CASSPNSLGDEQYF.

This clone was seen more than once but under ten times. The V and J genes are TRBV28 and TRBJ1-2; D is possibly TRBD1 (6 bases). Trimming took off 6 bases at V and 0 bases at J, with 23 bases between the two ends. Germline CDR1 reads MDHEN; CDR2 reads SYDVKM. CDR3 size: 18 residues. CDR3 sequence: CASRGTDRTPTANYGYTF. Here the CDR3 DNA reads TGTGCCAGCAGGGGAACTGACAGGACTCCTACAGCTAACTATGGCTACACCTTC.